The 5 T cell receptor beta chains below come from one sample, sequenced in a study of T-cell memory formation after mild COVID-19. From the 5' RACE reads, TCRdb called clonotypes with MiXCR, one entry per CDR3 protein. The sample carries approximately 560,000 distinct CDR3 sequences, 17% recorded once. Sequencing was carried out using PBMCs or a T cell subset sorted from them (not recorded which). Receptors were obtained from an adult woman who had mild COVID-19 (a few samples of this study predate the infection). Cell type and time point are not known.

This chain uses TRBV12-3 or TRBV12-4 with TRBJ1-2; weak D call: TRBD1 (5 bases). CDR3 length: 16 amino acids. Trimming took off 10 bases at V and 0 bases at J, with 21 bases between the two ends. The CDR3 DNA reads as TGTGCCACCACCCTGGGGCTGACCCCATCTAACTATGGCTACACCTTC. Translating gives CATTLGLTPSNYGYTF.

This clonotype was seen repeatedly, ten times or more. This rearrangement joins TRBV7-3 to TRBJ2-1; TRBD2 is a possible D gene (6 bases). The length of the CDR3 is 15 residues. V was trimmed by 1 base and J by 5 bases, leaving 12 bases between them. From germline, CDR1 is SGHTA and CDR2 FQGTGA. DNA of the CDR3: TGTGCCAGCAGCTTAATGCGGGGTAGGAACAATGAGCAGTTCTTC. Residues: CASSLMRGRNNEQFF.

This chain uses TRBV7-9 with TRBJ1-1, with TRBD1 identical over 10 bases. Germline trimming cut 4 bases from V and 0 bases from J; bases unmatched to any gene: 11. The CDR3 contains 18 residues. CDR1 is SEHNR and CDR2 is FQNEAQ in the germline V gene (reference sequence). CDR3 sequence reads: CASSSTKVTGGMNTEAFF. The CDR3 DNA reads TGTGCCAGCAGCTCCACCAAGGTGACAGGGGGCATGAACACTGAAGCTTTCTTT.

This clonotype was detected only a few times. CDR3 sequence: CATSGGDSPVGQPQHF. The CDR3, as DNA: TGTGCCACCAGTGGCGGGGACAGTCCAGTAGGTCAGCCCCAGCATTTT. The chain couples TRBV24-1 to TRBJ1-5, with 7 bases matching TRBD1. The V and J ends lost 5 bases and 6 bases, in that order; junction bases with no gene match: 12. Looked up from germline, CDR1 is KGHDR and CDR2 is SFDVKD. CDR3 length: 16 amino acids.

V is TRBV29-1 and J is TRBJ2-1; maybe TRBD1 (5 bases). Germline values: CDR1 SQVTM, CDR2 ANQGSEA. Trimming removed 4 bases at V and 5 bases at J, with 18 bases between. The CDR3 extends over 15 amino acids. CDR3: CSVARAPLGDNEQFF. The CDR3 DNA follows: TGCAGCGTTGCTAGGGCGCCGCTAGGGGACAATGAGCAGTTCTTC.